This TCR beta chain was captured by sequencing in a study of T cell repertoires in cytomegalovirus infection. TCRdb redid the calling of the reads with MiXCR, one entry per CDR3 protein. The table has around 450,000 distinct CDR3 sequences, around 32% seen once. A few counts support this clonotype. Germline CDR1 MGHRA, CDR2 YSYEKL. V gave up 2 bases and J gave up 0 bases; unmatched junction bases: 8. The CDR3 covers 18 residues. The TCR comes from a human donor in good health (CMV status not recorded). Some clones in this sample may be carry-over from other donors' samples. The sequenced sample was PBMCs. The J gene is TRBJ2-1, the V gene TRBV4-1, with 9 nucleotides matching TRBD2. The CDR3 region is CASSQSRSGGSSYNEQFF. In DNA, the CDR3 is TGCGCCAGCAGCCAAAGCCGTAGCGGGGGCAGCTCCTACAATGAGCAGTTCTTC.